This is a list of T cell receptor beta chains from one sample in a study of Ad26.COV2.S vaccination and SARS-CoV-2 variants. This table comes from immunoSEQ multiplex PCR, and its TCRdb copy is limited to in-frame clones, with some not included. The sample has 350,000 to 450,000 clones; about four fifths are singletons. The input for sequencing was peripheral blood, taken in a trial of Ad26.COV2.S vaccine versus placebo. The source is a person aged 18-65 years who received the Ad26.COV2.S COVID-19 vaccine or a placebo. Each CDR3 is given with its conserved first and last residue. D genes are given only for firm matches. A row's size may be missing; if present it is once, few, many or a size class.

abundance: -
d_gene: -
j_gene: TRBJ2-2
v_gene: TRBV5-4
CDR3nt: TGTGCCAGCAGCCCGCCGGCAGGCCCGAACACCGGGGAGCTGTTTTTT
CDR3aa: CASSPPAGPNTGELFF

abundance: -
d_gene: TRBD2
j_gene: TRBJ2-1
v_gene: TRBV2
CDR3nt: TGTGCCAGCAGTGTCAAGCGGGGGTACAATGAGCAGTTCTTC
CDR3aa: CASSVKRGYNEQFF

abundance: once
d_gene: TRBD2
j_gene: TRBJ2-1
v_gene: TRBV4-2
CDR3nt: TGTGCCAGCAGCCAAGCGCGGGAGGTGGGCCACGGGCAGTTCTTC
CDR3aa: CASSQAREVGHGQFF

abundance: -
d_gene: TRBD1
j_gene: TRBJ1-5
v_gene: TRBV7-2
CDR3nt: TGTGCCAGCAGCTTAAGGACAGGGGGCGTTCAGCCCCAGCATTTT
CDR3aa: CASSLRTGGVQPQHF

abundance: -
d_gene: -
j_gene: TRBJ2-3
v_gene: TRBV7-9
CDR3nt: TGTGCCGTGCCCCGCGGGGCAGGAGATACGCAGTATTTT
CDR3aa: CAVPRGAGDTQYF

abundance: -
d_gene: -
j_gene: TRBJ1-1
v_gene: TRBV23-1
CDR3nt: TGCGCCAGCAGTCAATCGGGGGGATCAACTGAAGCTTTCTTT
CDR3aa: CASSQSGGSTEAFF

abundance: -
d_gene: TRBD2
j_gene: TRBJ2-2
v_gene: TRBV7-9
CDR3nt: TGTGCCAGCAGCCCGAGAGCGGGGGTGAACACCGGGGAGCTGTTTTTT
CDR3aa: CASSPRAGVNTGELFF

abundance: -
d_gene: TRBD1
j_gene: TRBJ2-7
v_gene: TRBV2
CDR3nt: TGTGCCAGCAGTAAAGGACAGGGAGTTTCCTACGAGCAGTACTTC
CDR3aa: CASSKGQGVSYEQYF

abundance: -
d_gene: -
j_gene: TRBJ2-1
v_gene: TRBV7-9
CDR3nt: TGTGCCAGCAGCTTAGAGGGCCATACAATCAGGGATGAGCAGTTCTTC
CDR3aa: CASSLEGHTIRDEQFF

abundance: -
d_gene: -
j_gene: TRBJ2-3
v_gene: TRBV7-6
CDR3nt: TGTGCCAGCAGCTTAGGGGCCGGGGTAGCGCGCTCGACGCAGTATTTT
CDR3aa: CASSLGAGVARSTQYF

abundance: -
d_gene: -
j_gene: TRBJ2-1
v_gene: TRBV19
CDR3nt: TGTGCCAGTAGTATTAGCGGTGATGAGCAGTTCTTC
CDR3aa: CASSISGDEQFF

abundance: few
d_gene: -
j_gene: TRBJ1-5
v_gene: TRBV6-5
CDR3nt: TGTGCCAGCAGGGGCGCGAATCAGCCCCAGCATTTT
CDR3aa: CASRGANQPQHF

abundance: -
d_gene: -
j_gene: TRBJ2-1
v_gene: TRBV18
CDR3nt: TGTGCCAGCTCACCGAACCGCAATGAGCAGTTCTTC
CDR3aa: CASSPNRNEQFF

abundance: few
d_gene: TRBD2
j_gene: TRBJ2-7
v_gene: TRBV5-4
CDR3nt: TGTGCCAGCAGCTCGGGGGGTGGGTACGAGCAGTACTTC
CDR3aa: CASSSGGGYEQYF

abundance: -
d_gene: -
j_gene: TRBJ1-4
v_gene: TRBV20-1
CDR3nt: TGCAGGGGGGGATCCGAAAAACTGTTTTTT
CDR3aa: CRGGSEKLFF

abundance: -
d_gene: -
j_gene: TRBJ1-1
v_gene: TRBV2
CDR3nt: TGTGCCAGCAGTGACAGGGGCCCCGAAGCTTTCTTT
CDR3aa: CASSDRGPEAFF

abundance: -
d_gene: -
j_gene: TRBJ1-4
v_gene: TRBV3-1/TRBV3-2
CDR3nt: TGTGCCAGCAGCCTGGGGTCCGCTAATGAAAAACTGTTTTTT
CDR3aa: CASSLGSANEKLFF

abundance: -
d_gene: -
j_gene: TRBJ1-1
v_gene: TRBV6-5
CDR3nt: TGTGCCAGCAGCCAAAGGGGGGTCTTGAACACTGAAGCTTTCTTT
CDR3aa: CASSQRGVLNTEAFF

abundance: -
d_gene: TRBD2
j_gene: TRBJ2-1
v_gene: TRBV24-1
CDR3nt: TGTGCCACCAGTGATCCCGGACTAGCGGGGACCCATGAGCAGTTCTTC
CDR3aa: CATSDPGLAGTHEQFF

abundance: -
d_gene: -
j_gene: TRBJ1-6
v_gene: TRBV9
CDR3nt: TGTGCCAGCAGCGCACTAACTAACTATAATTCACCCCTCCACTTT
CDR3aa: CASSALTNYNSPLHF

abundance: -
d_gene: TRBD1
j_gene: TRBJ2-5
v_gene: TRBV11-3
CDR3nt: TGTGCCAGCAGCCGTGGACAGGGTAGACAAGAGACCCAGTACTTC
CDR3aa: CASSRGQGRQETQYF

abundance: -
d_gene: -
j_gene: TRBJ1-2
v_gene: TRBV5-1
CDR3nt: TGCGCCAGCAGCTTGGTGGGTGGTGGCTACACCTTC
CDR3aa: CASSLVGGGYTF

abundance: once
d_gene: -
j_gene: TRBJ2-7
v_gene: TRBV5-1
CDR3nt: TGCGCCAGCAGCTTGGAAGGCCCCTACGAGCAGTACTTC
CDR3aa: CASSLEGPYEQYF

abundance: -
d_gene: TRBD2
j_gene: TRBJ2-1
v_gene: TRBV2
CDR3nt: TGTGCCAGCAGTGAACGGCCAGCGGGGGGGTTCTTC
CDR3aa: CASSERPAGGFF

abundance: -
d_gene: -
j_gene: TRBJ2-2
v_gene: TRBV7-3
CDR3nt: TGTGCCAGCAGCTTAACGACCCGAGGAGGGGCCGGGGAGCTGTTTTTT
CDR3aa: CASSLTTRGGAGELFF

abundance: few
d_gene: TRBD2
j_gene: TRBJ2-1
v_gene: TRBV6-5
CDR3nt: TGTGCCAGCAGGGGCGGGAGGGCGAATGAGCAGTTCTTC
CDR3aa: CASRGGRANEQFF

abundance: -
d_gene: -
j_gene: TRBJ2-1
v_gene: TRBV24-1
CDR3nt: TGTGCCACCAGTGATCCGCTAGCGCTGCAGTTCTTC
CDR3aa: CATSDPLALQFF

abundance: -
d_gene: -
j_gene: TRBJ2-7
v_gene: TRBV5-1
CDR3nt: TGCGCCAGCAGCTTGGGACAGGTCTACAACGAGCAGTACTTC
CDR3aa: CASSLGQVYNEQYF

abundance: -
d_gene: -
j_gene: TRBJ1-2
v_gene: TRBV6-2/TRBV6-3
CDR3nt: TGTGCCAGCAGTTACCGCAGGGGATCAACCAAGGGCTACACCTTC
CDR3aa: CASSYRRGSTKGYTF

abundance: -
d_gene: -
j_gene: TRBJ1-5
v_gene: TRBV27
CDR3nt: TGTGCCAGCAGTGCTTTGACGTATCAGCCCCAGCATTTT
CDR3aa: CASSALTYQPQHF

abundance: -
d_gene: TRBD2
j_gene: TRBJ2-5
v_gene: TRBV11-1
CDR3nt: TGTGCCAGCAGCCTTAGCGGGGCCAACCAAGAGACCCAGTACTTC
CDR3aa: CASSLSGANQETQYF

abundance: -
d_gene: -
j_gene: TRBJ1-1
v_gene: TRBV7-9
CDR3nt: TGTGCCAGCCGCCTGAGCGAAGCTTTCTTT
CDR3aa: CASRLSEAFF

abundance: -
d_gene: -
j_gene: TRBJ1-5
v_gene: TRBV24-1
CDR3nt: TGTGCCACCAGTGATGCGGGTTCGAGTCAGCCCCAGCATTTT
CDR3aa: CATSDAGSSQPQHF

abundance: -
d_gene: -
j_gene: TRBJ1-2
v_gene: TRBV6-5
CDR3nt: TGTGCCAGCAGCGGGGCAGGGTTCTTTGGCTACACCTTC
CDR3aa: CASSGAGFFGYTF

abundance: -
d_gene: -
j_gene: TRBJ2-6
v_gene: TRBV12-5
CDR3nt: TGTGCTAGTGGAAATTCAGTGGGGGCCAACGTCCTGACTTTC
CDR3aa: CASGNSVGANVLTF

abundance: -
d_gene: -
j_gene: TRBJ1-1
v_gene: TRBV7-8
CDR3nt: TGTGCCAGCAGCTCCCAGTTAGATGGGGCCTCTGAAGCTTTCTTT
CDR3aa: CASSSQLDGASEAFF

abundance: -
d_gene: -
j_gene: TRBJ1-1
v_gene: TRBV3-1/TRBV3-2
CDR3nt: TGTGCCAGCAGCCGGATTGAGCAGGGGTACAAGGCTGAAGCTTTCTTT
CDR3aa: CASSRIEQGYKAEAFF

abundance: -
d_gene: -
j_gene: TRBJ2-2
v_gene: TRBV9
CDR3nt: TGTGCCAGCAGCAGACGGGCTATCCCCCTTACAGGCACCGGGGAGCTGTTTTTT
CDR3aa: CASSRRAIPLTGTGELFF

abundance: -
d_gene: -
j_gene: TRBJ2-2
v_gene: TRBV19
CDR3nt: TGTGCCAGTAGTCCCCGTTCCCCCGGGGAGCTGTTTTTT
CDR3aa: CASSPRSPGELFF

abundance: -
d_gene: TRBD1
j_gene: TRBJ1-6
v_gene: TRBV7-3
CDR3nt: TGTGCCAGCAGCCCAGGGGGGGGCGGAGGATCACCCCTCCACTTT
CDR3aa: CASSPGGGGGSPLHF

abundance: -
d_gene: -
j_gene: TRBJ1-4
v_gene: TRBV15
CDR3nt: TGTGCCACCAGCAGAGATCGGGTGGAGGAAAAACTGTTTTTT
CDR3aa: CATSRDRVEEKLFF

abundance: -
d_gene: TRBD2
j_gene: TRBJ2-7
v_gene: TRBV27
CDR3nt: TGTGCCAGCAGTCGGGTAGCGGGAGGGCAGGGCTACGAGCAGTACTTC
CDR3aa: CASSRVAGGQGYEQYF

abundance: -
d_gene: -
j_gene: TRBJ1-5
v_gene: TRBV19
CDR3nt: TGTGCCAGCCACCGTTCAGGCTCAGGGCGGCGGAGCAATCAGCCCCAGCATTTT
CDR3aa: CASHRSGSGRRSNQPQHF

abundance: -
d_gene: TRBD1
j_gene: TRBJ2-4
v_gene: TRBV7-9
CDR3nt: TGTGCCAGCAGCTTATACAGGGGGGACATTCAGTACTTC
CDR3aa: CASSLYRGDIQYF

abundance: -
d_gene: TRBD2
j_gene: TRBJ2-3
v_gene: TRBV7-2
CDR3nt: TGTGCCAGCAGCGTGGGGGCGGGAGGGGGCACAGATACGCAGTATTTT
CDR3aa: CASSVGAGGGTDTQYF

abundance: -
d_gene: -
j_gene: TRBJ1-5
v_gene: TRBV30
CDR3nt: TGTGCCTGGAGTCAGTCCCTATCGTATAGCAATCAGCCCCAGCATTTT
CDR3aa: CAWSQSLSYSNQPQHF

abundance: -
d_gene: -
j_gene: TRBJ2-2
v_gene: TRBV12-3/TRBV12-4
CDR3nt: TGTGCCAGCAGTTTAAGAGGGACCGGGGAGCTGTTTTTT
CDR3aa: CASSLRGTGELFF

abundance: -
d_gene: -
j_gene: TRBJ2-5
v_gene: TRBV7-9
CDR3nt: TGTGCCAGCAGCTTAGTTGGTCGGTACCAAGAGACCCAGTACTTC
CDR3aa: CASSLVGRYQETQYF

abundance: -
d_gene: -
j_gene: TRBJ1-1
v_gene: TRBV18
CDR3nt: TGTGCCAGCTCTCTCCGACAGAAAGACACTGAAGCTTTCTTT
CDR3aa: CASSLRQKDTEAFF

abundance: -
d_gene: TRBD1
j_gene: TRBJ2-7
v_gene: TRBV4-1
CDR3nt: TGCGCCAGCAGCCCGGGGACAGGGGCGTCCTACGAGCAGTACTTC
CDR3aa: CASSPGTGASYEQYF

abundance: -
d_gene: -
j_gene: TRBJ1-2
v_gene: TRBV4-1
CDR3nt: TGCGCCAGCAGCCAAGGAATAATGGCAGCCGGTGGCGCGGCTGGCTACACCTTC
CDR3aa: CASSQGIMAAGGAAGYTF

abundance: -
d_gene: TRBD1
j_gene: TRBJ2-2
v_gene: TRBV7-9
CDR3nt: TGTGCCAGCGACTTGTGGGACAGGGGTTCCGGGGAGCTGTTTTTT
CDR3aa: CASDLWDRGSGELFF

abundance: -
d_gene: -
j_gene: TRBJ2-7
v_gene: TRBV5-5
CDR3nt: TGTGCCAGCAGCTCTTTACCAGGGGCGAGCTCCTACGAGCAGTACTTC
CDR3aa: CASSSLPGASSYEQYF

abundance: -
d_gene: -
j_gene: TRBJ1-1
v_gene: TRBV5-5
CDR3nt: TGTGCCAGCAGATGCGCAGGGTGCCCTGAAGCTTTCTTT
CDR3aa: CASRCAGCPEAFF